The clone carrying this T cell receptor (beta chain) was observed many times. The entry originates in a study of low-dose radiotherapy and immunotherapy resistance in tumors. The overall study: Treatment consisted of nivolumab 240 mg every two weeks and ipilimumab 1 mg/kg every six weeks, given intravenously to patients. Patients' oral aspirin dose was 300 mg daily across four cycles from cycle 1 day 1.

Sample time point: before trial treatment. The presence of advanced solid tumors lacking tumor-infiltrating lymphocytes characterized eligible patients. Both TCRalpha and TCRbeta chains were reverse transcribed with V-gene-specific primers. A roughly 20-cycle PCR with a constant-region primer and V-primer adapter amplified TCRs. Isolated mRNA underwent amplification via in vitro transcription. Each CDR3 protein gets one entry after TCRdb re-called the reads with MiXCR. This repertoire shows about 64,000 distinct CDR3 sequences, about 26% found once; its top ten account for roughly 6.5%. Sequences were derived from PBMCs, sampled before treatment. The source is a male donor with rectosigmoid adenocarcinoma.

CDR3 protein: CSAPRAGSPFGTF. Here the CDR3 DNA reads TGCAGTGCCCCCCGGGCAGGGTCGCCTTTCGGGACCTTC. The V gene is TRBV20-1, the J gene TRBJ1-2; TRBD1 is a possible D gene (5 bases). The CDR3 is made up of 13 amino acids. Germline V gene lookup returns CDR1 DFQATT and CDR2 SNEGSKA (reference sequence). The V end was cut by 6 bases, the J end by 14 bases, with 25 bases between.